This T cell receptor beta chain was obtained from a study of patients and donors after allogeneic stem cell transplantation. Trimming pared 0 bases from V and 4 bases from J, leaving 7 bases between. Germline CDR1 and CDR2: MGHRA and YSYEKL. There are 14 residues in the CDR3. This clonotype was detected many times. TCRdb called the RT-PCR reads again in MiXCR, with one record for every CDR3 protein. The top ten clones hold roughly 50% of a sample with around 27,000 distinct CDR3 sequences, around 7.4% of them seen once. The TCR originated in a human donor who was either an allogeneic HSCT recipient or a stem cell or donor lymphocyte infusion donor (not recorded which). It is not recorded whose cells these are; they may come from a transplant donor. The V and J genes are TRBV4-1 and TRBJ1-5; D ambiguous. Sequencing used blood, either unsorted or a sorted T cell fraction (not recorded which). DNA of the CDR3: TGCGCCAGCAGCCAAGAACCGACAAATCAGCCCCAGCATTTT. Translating it yields CASSQEPTNQPQHF.